Only one count was recorded for the clone carrying this T cell receptor (beta chain). Its antigen is as yet unknown. A much larger clone lies a single base off, so this may be a read error. CDR3 size: 14 residues. J lost 9 bases, V lost 5 bases, and 11 bases had no gene match. From germline, CDR1 is MNHNY and CDR2 SVGAGI (reference sequence). This sample was taken from a study of tumor-infiltrating lymphocytes in primary liver carcinoma. Across the whole study: These patients were men and women whose ages were 30 to 69 years. All lesions had stage T1-T3 N0M0 and roughly 4 to 11 cm widths.

The blood RNA (from unsorted whole blood) was obtained, and germline DNA was also extracted. None of the patients had received treatment, and all had chronic HBV infection. A constant-region primer primed TCR beta cDNA synthesis from 400 to 550 ng of total RNA. Slightly modified ARM-PCR, run as three nested multiplex PCR rounds, produced the TCR beta libraries. The first two PCR rounds, approximately 11 cycles each, used TRBV1-TRBV30 forward primers and a C-beta reverse primer. One entry per CDR3 protein, called by TCRdb with MiXCR from the multiplex PCR reads. The data hold 320,000 or so distinct CDR3 sequences, with roughly two thirds observed a single time. Findings and limits, study-wide: Tumors had a significantly higher top-250-clone fraction than blood (p = 0.039).

The TCR was taken from a man aged 35-49 years with primary liver carcinoma and hepatitis B virus infection. The V call is TRBV6-6, the J call TRBJ2-5; 8 bases map to TRBD1. What was sequenced was peripheral blood. CDR3 loop: CASSRGQGHEAQYF. CDR3 nucleotide sequence: TGTGCCAGCAGTCGCGGACAGGGACACGAGGCCCAGTACTTC.